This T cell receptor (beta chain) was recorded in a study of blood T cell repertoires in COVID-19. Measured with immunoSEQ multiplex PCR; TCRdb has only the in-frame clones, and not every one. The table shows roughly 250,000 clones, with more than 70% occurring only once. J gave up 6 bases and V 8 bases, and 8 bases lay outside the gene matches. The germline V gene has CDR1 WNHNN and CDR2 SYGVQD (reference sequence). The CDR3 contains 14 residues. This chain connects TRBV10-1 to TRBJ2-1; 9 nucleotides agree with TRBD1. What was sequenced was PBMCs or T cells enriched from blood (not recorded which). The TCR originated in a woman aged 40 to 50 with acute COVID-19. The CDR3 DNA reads TGCGCCAGCGGCGGGACAGGGTCGGGCAATGAGCAGTTCTTC. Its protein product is CASGGTGSGNEQFF.